These 16 T cell receptor beta chains came from one sample sequenced in a study of molecular identifiers for immune sequencing clone quantification. TCRdb used MiXCR to reprocess the PCR reads, holding one entry per CDR3 protein. Seen here are about 510,000 distinct CDR3 sequences, about 26% observed once, and the top ten hold approximately 0.76%. The sequenced sample was naive CD8+ T cells from blood, with Jurkat cell RNA spiked in. Subset here: FACS-sorted CD8+CD4-CCR7+CD45RA+ naive T cells. These receptors were collected from a human donor in good health. Some libraries in this study had Jurkat cell RNA spiked in.

The chain combines TRBV21-1 with TRBJ1-5. TRBV21-1 represents a pseudogene. This CDR3 spans 15 amino acids. This CDR3 reads CASSKPDGFLQPQHF. CDR3 nucleotide sequence: TGTGCCAGCAGCAAGCCCGACGGGTTTCTTCAGCCCCAGCATTTT.

Many counts were recorded for this clonotype. This sequence joins TRBV5-6 and TRBJ2-7; D is ambiguous. This CDR3 contains 13 residues. With 0 bases removed from V and 7 bases from J, the gap between germline ends came to 11 bases. Per germline, CDR1 SGHDT and CDR2 YYEEEE. The CDR3 DNA reads as TGTGCCAGCAGCTTGGTGGTCCCTTTGGAGCAGTACTTC. Its protein is CASSLVVPLEQYF.

There are a few counts of this clonotype. The chain links TRBV5-1 to TRBJ2-1; 13 nucleotides agree with TRBD2. The V gene end was trimmed by 4 bases and the J gene end by 0 bases; junction bases not matched to a gene: 4. In germline, CDR1 is SGHRS, CDR2 YFSETQ. The CDR3 spans 17 residues. The CDR3 DNA reads as TGCGCCAGCAGCAGGGGACTAGCGGGATACTCCTACAATGAGCAGTTCTTC. This encodes CASSRGLAGYSYNEQFF.

This clonotype came up many times. The V and J genes are TRBV10-3 and TRBJ2-3, with a weak D call TRBD2 (5 bases). The CDR3 runs to 13 residues. In germline, CDR1 is ENHRY, CDR2 SYGVKD. Deletions cut 5 bases from V and 2 bases from J, with 8 bases between. Here the CDR3 DNA reads TGTGCCATCAGTCGGGGAATCACAGATACGCAGTATTTT. Translation gives CAISRGITDTQYF.

The chain uses TRBV7-8 and TRBJ2-1; D may be TRBD2 (6 bases). Trimming removed 5 bases at V and 5 bases at J, with 25 bases between. Per the germline V gene, CDR1 is SGHVS and CDR2 is FQNEAQ. The CDR3 is 18 residues long. In nucleotides, the CDR3 is TGTGCCAGCAGCCCCTCTTTTTCGGGGGAGTGGAAAGACAATGAGCAGTTCTTC. Its protein product is CASSPSFSGEWKDNEQFF.

This chain connects TRBV7-9 to TRBJ2-7, with D maybe TRBD2 (5 bases). The CDR3 extends over 13 amino acids. Germline V lookup: CDR1 SEHNR, CDR2 FQNEAQ (reference sequence). V lost 5 bases and J lost 2, with 10 bases in between. The CDR3 nucleotides read TGTGCCAGCAGCACCCCCGGGGCCTACGAGCAGTACTTC. This encodes CASSTPGAYEQYF.

This clonotype was recorded many times. The V gene is TRBV6-2 or TRBV6-3, the J gene TRBJ2-4; perhaps TRBD2 as D (6 bases). CDR1 is MNHEY, CDR2 SVGEGT, per germline. Trimming pared 5 bases from V and 6 bases from J, leaving 11 bases between. The CDR3 runs to 13 residues. The CDR3 bases are TGTGCCAGCAGTGACGCGGGACCAAACATTCAGTACTTC. Translation: CASSDAGPNIQYF.

This clonotype was recorded once. Germline is not matched at one junction end, which may reflect a read error. The genes are TRBV19 and TRBJ2-7; possible D gene TRBD2, 6 bases. The germline CDR1 and CDR2 sequences are LNHDA and SQIVND (reference sequence). The CDR3 loop spans 14 amino acids. This CDR3 reads CASSPDGGSYGQYF. The CDR3 DNA reads as TGTGCCAGTAGTCCAGACGGGGGTAGCTACGGGCAGTACTTC.

This clonotype was found a few times. V usage is TRBV6-2 or TRBV6-3 and J usage is TRBJ2-7, with D hard to call. Germline V gene data show CDR1 as MNHEY and CDR2 as SVGEGT. CDR3 size: 11 residues. The V and J ends lost 7 bases and 5 bases respectively, with 9 bases between them. The CDR3: CASTLGHEQYF. The CDR3 region has the DNA TGTGCCAGCACCCTCGGCCACGAGCAGTACTTC.

This clonotype showed up just a few times. The chain is built from TRBV7-9 and TRBJ1-1; a possible D gene is TRBD1 (6 bases). The V end lost 1 base, the J end lost 8 bases, and 8 bases lay between the germline ends. Germline V gene sequence: CDR1 SEHNR, CDR2 FQNEAQ (reference sequence). The CDR3 length is 12 residues. The DNA of the CDR3 is TGTGCCAGCAGCTTAGGGACAGAAGAAGCTTTCTTT. Amino acids: CASSLGTEEAFF. The entire variable domain, with the rest obtained from reference TRBV7-9 and TRBJ1-1, is as follows: DTGVSQNPRHKITKRGQNVTFRCDPISEHNRLYWYRQTLGQGPEFLTYFQNEAQLEKSRLLSDRFSAERPKGSFSTLEIQRTEQGDSAMYLCASSLGTEEAFFGQGTRLTVV.

The table lists this clonotype with many counts. The chain has TRBV5-6 and TRBJ1-1; D is ambiguous. The V end lost 1 base, the J end lost 4 bases, and 8 bases lay between the germline ends. This CDR3 contains 13 residues. Germline values: CDR1 SGHDT, CDR2 YYEEEE. CDR3 region: CASSLKKITEAFF. The CDR3, as DNA: TGTGCCAGCAGCTTGAAGAAAATCACTGAAGCTTTCTTT.

Notes on this clonotype: This may stem from a read error, because a much larger clone lies one nucleotide away. V is TRBV4-1 and J is TRBJ1-2, with 7 bases lining up with TRBD1. CDR3 size: 15 residues. The V gene's germline CDR1 is MGHRA and CDR2 YSYEKL. With V trimmed by 2 bases and J by 3 bases, 6 bases remained unmatched. CDR3 loop: CASSQRQGGDYGYTF. The CDR3 DNA reads as TGCGCCAGCAGCCAAAGACAGGGAGGCGACTATGGCTACACCTTC.

In regard to this clonotype: Being one base from a much bigger clone, this may be a read error. V and J are TRBV9 and TRBJ2-2; D not certain. The CDR3 contains 13 residues. CDR1 and CDR2 from the germline V gene are SGDLS and YYNGEE. With 4 bases removed from V and 1 base from J, the gap between germline ends came to 5 bases. The CDR3 here is CASSPQNTGELFF. The DNA of the CDR3 is TGTGCCAGCAGCCCCCAGAACACCGGGGAGCTGTTTTTT.

This clonotype was recorded many times. The V gene is TRBV7-9, the J gene TRBJ2-7; D may match TRBD1 or TRBD2 (5 bases each). Trimming cost V 3 bases and J 3 bases, with 12 bases left between them. This CDR3 has 14 amino acids. Germline CDR1 is SEHNR and CDR2 is FQNEAQ (reference sequence). CDR3 amino acids: CASSLAGTGYEQYF. The CDR3 DNA reads as TGTGCCAGCAGCTTGGCGGGCACAGGCTACGAGCAGTACTTC.

The V call is TRBV7-2, the J call TRBJ2-7, with a tentative D call TRBD2 (8 bases). V lost 5 bases and J lost 4, with 18 bases in between. There are 15 residues in the CDR3. Germline CDR1 reads SGHTA; CDR2 reads FQGNSA. The CDR3 loop reads CASSRSGGGLYEQYF. CDR3 bases: TGTGCCAGCAGCCGCTCGGGAGGGGGCTTGTACGAGCAGTACTTC.

This clonotype was counted only a few times. This chain joins TRBV20-1 and TRBJ2-7; TRBD2 matches at 7 bases. CDR1 is DFQATT and CDR2 is SNEGSKA in the germline V gene (reference sequence). The CDR3 has 13 residues. The ends lost 5 bases at V and 0 bases at J; junction bases unmatched: 4. The CDR3 here is CSAPGTTSYEQYF. The CDR3 nucleotides read TGCAGTGCTCCCGGGACTACCTCCTACGAGCAGTACTTC.